These 25 T cell receptor beta chains came from one sample sequenced in a study of blood T cell repertoires in COVID-19 (dated by TCRdb to about 2020). The library was built by means of the immunoSEQ multiplex PCR assay. TCRdb limited this immuneACCESS table to in-frame rearrangements with V and J called. A share of clones is missing; checked studies link under half to unresolved V genes, and the rest is unexplained. The sample table holds about 16,000 clones, of which about 87% were seen once. The ten largest clones represent about 12% of the sample. Sequenced input: peripheral blood. The source of these receptors is a human donor in a cohort sampled during active COVID-19.

This clone was observed a few times. The chain is built from TRBV12-3 or TRBV12-4 and TRBJ1-6; D not certain. This CDR3 has 12 amino acids. V was shortened by 4 bases and J by 9 bases, with 7 bases between the two germline ends. CDR3 amino acids: CASSSRGSPLHF. As DNA, the CDR3 is TGTGCCAGCAGTTCCAGAGGTTCACCCCTCCACTTT.

V usage is TRBV27 and J usage is TRBJ1-1; D unclear. CDR1 MNHEY and CDR2 SMNVEV come from the germline V gene (reference sequence). The CDR3 has 17 residues. Deletions cut 0 bases from V and 5 bases from J, with 19 bases between. CDR3 bases: TGTGCCAGCAGTTTATCGAACTTTCCCCCGAGATGGACTGAAGCTTTCTTT. Amino acids: CASSLSNFPPRWTEAFF.

V is TRBV3-1 (or the pseudogene TRBV3-2) and J is TRBJ2-3; D possibly corresponds to TRBD1 (6 bases). The germline V gene has CDR1 LGHDT and CDR2 YNNKEL (reference sequence). This CDR3 comprises 17 residues. V was trimmed by 4 bases and J by 1 base, leaving 18 bases between them. The CDR3 protein is CASSRIPPGQRTDTQYF. Here the CDR3 DNA reads TGTGCCAGCAGCCGCATCCCTCCGGGACAACGCACAGATACGCAGTATTTT.

The chain is built from TRBV28 and TRBJ1-1; 8 bases are shared with TRBD1. V trimming: 1 base; J trimming: 0 bases; junction bases outside the gene matches: 7. Germline CDR1 MDHEN, CDR2 SYDVKM. The CDR3 is made up of 17 amino acids. The CDR3 region is CASSLLWTGLMNTEAFF. CDR3 nucleotides: TGTGCCAGCAGTTTATTATGGACAGGGTTAATGAACACTGAAGCTTTCTTT. Full variable domain (remainder filled in from reference TRBV28 and TRBJ1-1): DVKVTQSSRYLVKRTGEKVFLECVQDMDHENMFWYRQDPGLGLRLIYFSYDVKMKEKGDIPEGYSVSREKKERFSLILESASTNQTSMYLCASSLLWTGLMNTEAFFGQGTRLTVV.

The chain combines TRBV19 with TRBJ1-5; D is perhaps TRBD1 (6 bases). Trimming left V 10 bases short and J 2 bases short, with 18 bases between. From germline, CDR1 is LNHDA and CDR2 SQIVND (reference sequence). The CDR3 has 15 amino acids. The CDR3: CATNGGREGNQPQHF. CDR3 DNA: TGTGCCACCAACGGGGGGCGCGAAGGCAATCAGCCCCAGCATTTT. Full variable domain (outside the CDR3, taken from reference TRBV19 and TRBJ1-5): DGGITQSPKYLFRKEGQNVTLSCEQNLNHDAMYWYRQDPGQGLRLIYYSQIVNDFQKGDIAEGYSVSREKKESFPLTVTSAQKNPTAFYLCATNGGREGNQPQHFGDGTRLSIL.

In its sample, this clone was seen once. The V and J genes are TRBV19 and TRBJ1-2; tentative D call: TRBD1 (6 bases). Germline lookup yields CDR1 LNHDA and CDR2 SQIVND (reference sequence). Between the trimmed V and J ends, which lost 5 bases and 4 bases, there was a span of 11 bases. There are 13 residues in the CDR3. CDR3 loop: CASSLQGFYGYTF. DNA of the CDR3: TGTGCCAGTAGTCTGCAGGGGTTCTATGGCTACACCTTC.

The chain employs TRBV7-8 and TRBJ1-2; 10 bases align to TRBD1. The CDR3 spans 14 residues. Germline V lookup: CDR1 SGHVS, CDR2 FQNEAQ. With 5 bases clipped from V and 6 bases from J, the junction kept 6 bases outside the gene matches. For the CDR3, the DNA is TGTGCCAGCAGCCGAGACAGGGGGCAAAATGGCTACACCTTC. Its protein product is CASSRDRGQNGYTF.

The chain recombines TRBV25-1 with TRBJ2-3, with 9 bases aligning to TRBD1. The CDR3 spans 15 residues. The V gene's germline CDR1 is MGHDK and CDR2 SYGVNS. V dropped 4 bases and J dropped 3; count of bases not matched to a gene: 5. The CDR3 DNA reads as TGTGCCAGCAGTGCAGACAGGGGGGGTACAGATACGCAGTATTTT. It encodes CASSADRGGTDTQYF.

The rearrangement uses TRBV7-6 and TRBJ1-1; TRBD1 matches 10 bases. CDR3 length: 14 amino acids. CDR1 and CDR2 from the germline V gene are SGHVS and FNYEAQ. V shed 5 bases, J shed 6 bases, and the junction held 6 bases outside the gene matches. The CDR3 region is CASSPRTGGPEAFF. DNA of the CDR3: TGTGCCAGCAGCCCCCGGACAGGGGGGCCTGAAGCTTTCTTT.

V usage is TRBV6-5 and J usage is TRBJ1-2, with 7 bases identical to TRBD1. CDR3 length: 15 amino acids. The V and J ends lost 9 bases and 7 bases, in that order; junction bases with no gene match: 17. Germline CDR1 reads MNHEY; CDR2 reads SVGAGI. The CDR3, as DNA: TGTGCCAGTAGCGGGACAGTTGAGGGGCGCGGTGGCTACACCTTC. Amino acid sequence: CASSGTVEGRGGYTF.

The V call is TRBV2, the J call TRBJ2-3, with 7 positions matching TRBD1. J was trimmed by 6 bases and V by 6 bases; bases with no gene match: 3. Germline V CDR1 and CDR2: SNHLY, FYNNEI. The CDR3 is 12 residues long. In DNA form, the CDR3 reads TGTGCCAGCAGAGGGGGCGCGGATACGCAGTATTTT. Its translation is CASRGGADTQYF.

The rearrangement joins TRBV6-5 to TRBJ1-2; 8 positions agree with TRBD1. The length of the CDR3 is 14 residues. CDR1 and CDR2 from the germline V gene are MNHEY and SVGAGI. V lost 6 bases, J lost 0 bases, and 3 bases stayed unmatched. CDR3 nucleotide sequence: TGTGCCAGCAGCAGGACAGGGTCTAACTATGGCTACACCTTC. It codes for CASSRTGSNYGYTF.

The chain recombines TRBV4-3 with TRBJ2-1, with TRBD2 identical over 8 bases. The CDR3 covers 17 residues. Trimming cost V 0 bases and J 2 bases; bases outside gene matches: 6. From germline, CDR1 is LGHNA and CDR2 YSLEER. The CDR3 reads CASSQDLSGGAYNEQFF. CDR3 DNA: TGCGCCAGCAGCCAAGATCTGAGCGGGGGAGCCTACAATGAGCAGTTCTTC.

The chain has TRBV19 and TRBJ2-3, with D possibly matching TRBD2 (6 bases). Germline loops: CDR1 LNHDA, CDR2 SQIVND (reference sequence). The CDR3 contains 13 residues. The germline V and J ends were trimmed by 6 bases and 1 base, with 8 bases remaining between them. CDR3 DNA: TGTGCCAGTAGATCGGGGGGCACAGATACGCAGTATTTT. It yields the protein CASRSGGTDTQYF.

CDR3 residues: CASSQRLTGGFGYTF. In DNA, the CDR3 is TGTGCCAGCAGCCAACGCCTCACAGGGGGCTTTGGCTACACCTTC. The rearrangement links TRBV5-6 to TRBJ1-2; 9 bases fit TRBD1. CDR1 is SGHDT, CDR2 YYEEEE, per germline. There are 15 residues in the CDR3. V gave up 4 bases and J gave up 7 bases; unmatched junction bases: 11.

This chain uses TRBV19 with TRBJ2-2; 11 nucleotides match TRBD1. The V segment lost 10 bases and the J segment 7 bases; nucleotides outside the gene matches: 8. Germline loops: CDR1 LNHDA, CDR2 SQIVND (reference sequence). The CDR3 consists of 14 residues. The CDR3 loop is CATKGQGGHGELFF. CDR3 in DNA: TGTGCCACTAAGGGACAGGGGGGACACGGGGAGCTGTTTTTT. The whole variable domain, filled in from reference TRBV19 and TRBJ2-2, reads DGGITQSPKYLFRKEGQNVTLSCEQNLNHDAMYWYRQDPGQGLRLIYYSQIVNDFQKGDIAEGYSVSREKKESFPLTVTSAQKNPTAFYLCATKGQGGHGELFFGEGSRLTVL.

The CDR3 is CASSRGQGGNEQFF. CDR3 coding DNA: TGTGCCAGCAGTAGAGGACAGGGGGGCAATGAGCAGTTCTTC. This chain connects TRBV6-5 to TRBJ2-1; the match to TRBD1 covers 10 bases. The V gene end was trimmed by 5 bases and the J gene end by 6 bases; junction bases not matched to a gene: 4. The CDR3 totals 14 residues. Germline values: CDR1 MNHEY, CDR2 SVGAGI.

The chain joins TRBV28 to TRBJ2-2, with 10 nucleotides matching TRBD2. From germline, CDR1 is MDHEN and CDR2 SYDVKM. The CDR3 is made up of 16 amino acids. V shed 4 bases and J 4 bases; nucleotides not matched to a gene: 6. The CDR3 loop is CASSSSGTSATGELFF. In nucleotides, the CDR3 is TGTGCCAGCAGTTCCTCCGGGACTAGCGCCACCGGGGAGCTGTTTTTT.

This sequence joins TRBV5-6 and TRBJ1-2, with unresolved D. Germline CDR1 is SGHDT and CDR2 is YYEEEE. This CDR3 spans 18 amino acids. The V end was cut by 4 bases, the J end by 0 bases, with 22 bases between. The CDR3 nucleotides read TGTGCCAGCAGCCCAACTCCCAAGGCGGAGGGCCCTAACTATGGCTACACCTTC. Encoded protein: CASSPTPKAEGPNYGYTF.

This clone was detected once. The genes are TRBV2 and TRBJ1-4; 8 bases line up with TRBD1. Germline V gene sequence: CDR1 SNHLY, CDR2 FYNNEI. V was pared by 6 bases and J by 7 bases, with 10 bases of the junction left unmatched. The CDR3 totals 15 residues. CDR3 sequence (DNA): TGTGCCAGCAGCCCTGGACAGGGAAGGGTTGAAAAACTGTTTTTT. Its translation: CASSPGQGRVEKLFF.

The CDR3 nucleotides are TGTGCCAGTAGTGGGGGGCTAGCGGATTACAATGAGCAGTTCTTC. This sequence encodes CASSGGLADYNEQFF. J is TRBJ2-1 and V is TRBV19; D might be TRBD2 (7 bases). Germline-derived CDR1 and CDR2 are LNHDA and SQIVND (reference sequence). The V gene lost 5 bases and the J gene lost 4 bases, with 15 bases spanning the gap. The CDR3 has 15 residues.

V usage is TRBV2 and J usage is TRBJ2-7; TRBD2 might be the D (5 bases). The V end lost 7 bases, the J end lost 4 bases, and 11 bases lay between the germline ends. This CDR3 has 12 residues. CDR1 is SNHLY and CDR2 is FYNNEI in the germline V gene. CDR3 sequence: CASKSGGYEQYF. Written as DNA, the CDR3 is TGTGCCAGCAAGAGCGGAGGTTACGAGCAGTACTTC.

The CDR3 reads CASSQLGLAGSTDTQYF. The CDR3 nucleotides are TGCGCCAGCAGCCAACTGGGACTAGCGGGTAGCACAGATACGCAGTATTTT. The genes are TRBV4-3 and TRBJ2-3; TRBD2 agrees at 12 bases. Unmatched junction bases numbered 3, after V lost 2 bases and J lost 0 bases. The CDR3 runs 17 residues. In germline, CDR1 is LGHNA, CDR2 YSLEER.

The rearrangement joins TRBV7-2 to TRBJ2-5, with 9 bases identical to TRBD2. With 1 base clipped from V and 4 bases from J, the junction kept 7 bases outside the gene matches. The germline V gene encodes CDR1 SGHTA and CDR2 FQGNSA. This CDR3 spans 16 amino acids. CDR3 sequence (DNA): TGTGCCAGCAGCTTAGAGTGGCGGGGGGGCCGAGAGACCCAGTACTTC. This codes for CASSLEWRGGRETQYF.

V usage is TRBV15 and J usage is TRBJ2-2; 7 bases align to TRBD1. This CDR3 comprises 20 residues. Germline CDR1 reads LNHNV; CDR2 reads YYDKDF (reference sequence). The J segment lost 0 bases and the V segment lost 2 bases, leaving 15 bases of the junction unmatched. The CDR3 loop reads CATSRTPRGQISANTGELFF. The CDR3 DNA follows: TGTGCCACCAGCAGAACCCCGAGGGGACAGATCTCCGCGAACACCGGGGAGCTGTTTTTT. The full variable domain, completed using reference TRBV15 and TRBJ2-2, is DAMVIQNPRYQVTQFGKPVTLSCSQTLNHNVMYWYQQKSSQAPKLLFHYYDKDFNNEADTPDNFQSRRPNTSFCFLDIRSPGLGDTAMYLCATSRTPRGQISANTGELFFGEGSRLTVL.